Sequencing of this T cell receptor beta chain was carried out in a study of blood T cells in healthy people across ages. Study results and caveats: Greater diversity and more naive CD4+ cells were seen in long-lived donors than in aged donors.

The V gene's germline CDR1 is SGHRS and CDR2 YFSETQ. Trimming took off 0 bases at V and 4 bases at J, with 11 bases between the two ends. The CDR3 is made up of 15 amino acids. Primers used in a second PCR of roughly 6 to 11 cycles were a sample-barcoded 5' primer and a J-beta primer mix. TCRdb itself ran the 5' RACE reads through MiXCR, one entry per CDR3 protein. The table records roughly 1.6 million distinct CDR3 sequences, roughly 32% of them present only once. About this clonotype itself: The antigen is not known.

This sequence originates from a woman in her thirties in good health. This chain joins TRBV5-1 and TRBJ1-5, with D unclear. The specimen was blood. CDR3 residues: CASSLGGVTNQPQHF. CDR3 in DNA: TGCGCCAGCAGCTTGGGTGGGGTTACTAATCAGCCCCAGCATTTT.